Listed below are T cell receptor beta chains from one sample, sequenced in a study of blood T cell repertoires in COVID-19. Produced via immunoSEQ multiplex PCR; TCRdb's table is partial and in-frame only. Of 200,000 to 300,000 clones in the sample, 80% to 90% were seen once. Material for sequencing was peripheral blood. Every receptor here comes from a man aged 25 to 45 with active or convalescent COVID-19. The CDR3 runs from the conserved cysteine through the conserved F or W. The order of the fields is CDR3 length, V gene, clone size, J gene, D gene, CDR3 protein, CDR3 DNA. D genes are given only for firm matches. Clone size is shown for a subset of rows, as once, few, many or a class of expanded clone.

len: 19; v_gene: TRBV4-1; abundance: NA; j_gene: TRBJ1-5; d_gene: NA; CDR3aa: CASSQVHPGTRYSNQPQHF; CDR3nt: TGCGCCAGCAGCCAAGTCCATCCCGGGACACGATATAGCAATCAGCCCCAGCATTTT
len: 15; v_gene: TRBV7-3; abundance: once; j_gene: TRBJ1-1; d_gene: TRBD1; CDR3aa: CASSQQQGASTEAFF; CDR3nt: TGTGCCAGCAGCCAGCAACAGGGGGCGAGCACTGAAGCTTTCTTT
len: 15; v_gene: TRBV9; abundance: NA; j_gene: TRBJ1-2; d_gene: TRBD1; CDR3aa: CASSVVSGGRYGYTF; CDR3nt: TGTGCCAGCAGCGTGGTGTCAGGGGGCCGGTATGGCTACACCTTC
len: 18; v_gene: TRBV3-1/TRBV3-2; abundance: NA; j_gene: TRBJ2-1; d_gene: TRBD2; CDR3aa: CASSQDWGSGVSYNEQFF; CDR3nt: TGTGCCAGCAGCCAAGATTGGGGTAGCGGGGTATCCTACAATGAGCAGTTCTTC
len: 15; v_gene: TRBV6-6; abundance: NA; j_gene: TRBJ2-1; d_gene: TRBD2; CDR3aa: CASSYSAGGPNEQFF; CDR3nt: TGTGCCAGCAGTTACAGCGCGGGGGGGCCGAATGAGCAGTTCTTC
len: 19; v_gene: TRBV2; abundance: NA; j_gene: TRBJ1-1; d_gene: TRBD1; CDR3aa: CASSGVARTGARKDTEAFF; CDR3nt: TGTGCCAGCAGTGGGGTCGCGAGGACAGGGGCCCGAAAGGACACTGAAGCTTTCTTT
len: 17; v_gene: TRBV3-1/TRBV3-2; abundance: NA; j_gene: TRBJ1-3; d_gene: NA; CDR3aa: CASSPDPGPNSGNTIYF; CDR3nt: TGTGCCAGCAGCCCCGACCCGGGTCCCAACTCTGGAAACACCATATATTTT
len: 13; v_gene: TRBV5-6; abundance: once; j_gene: TRBJ2-1; d_gene: NA; CDR3aa: CASSQGSHNEQFF; CDR3nt: TGTGCCAGCAGCCAGGGGTCCCACAATGAGCAGTTCTTC
len: 15; v_gene: TRBV7-6; abundance: NA; j_gene: TRBJ2-5; d_gene: NA; CDR3aa: CASSQQTGLQETQYF; CDR3nt: TGTGCCAGCAGCCAACAAACAGGGCTCCAAGAGACCCAGTACTTC
len: 18; v_gene: TRBV4-1; abundance: NA; j_gene: TRBJ2-1; d_gene: NA; CDR3aa: CASSQDEIPRSSYNEQFF; CDR3nt: TGCGCCAGCAGCCAAGATGAGATCCCGCGAAGTTCCTACAATGAGCAGTTCTTC
len: 13; v_gene: TRBV7-9; abundance: NA; j_gene: TRBJ1-2; d_gene: NA; CDR3aa: CASSPVPGYGYTF; CDR3nt: TGTGCCAGCAGCCCAGTACCTGGTTATGGCTACACCTTC
len: 15; v_gene: TRBV9; abundance: NA; j_gene: TRBJ2-7; d_gene: NA; CDR3aa: CASSVDQGPFYEQYF; CDR3nt: TGTGCCAGCAGCGTAGACCAGGGGCCTTTCTACGAGCAGTACTTC
len: 13; v_gene: TRBV5-8; abundance: once; j_gene: TRBJ1-1; d_gene: NA; CDR3aa: CASSLRGTQRAFF; CDR3nt: TGTGCCAGCAGCTTGCGGGGTACCCAACGAGCTTTCTTT
len: 14; v_gene: TRBV7-6; abundance: NA; j_gene: TRBJ1-1; d_gene: TRBD1; CDR3aa: CASSRQGAITEAFF; CDR3nt: TGTGCCAGCAGCAGACAGGGGGCTATCACTGAAGCTTTCTTT
len: 13; v_gene: TRBV11-2; abundance: NA; j_gene: TRBJ1-5; d_gene: NA; CDR3aa: CASSQRGGQPQHF; CDR3nt: TGTGCCAGCAGCCAAAGGGGAGGGCAGCCCCAGCATTTT
len: 16; v_gene: TRBV5-4; abundance: once; j_gene: TRBJ2-1; d_gene: TRBD1; CDR3aa: CASSRGQGPNYNEQFF; CDR3nt: TGTGCCAGCAGCAGGGGACAGGGGCCTAACTACAATGAGCAGTTCTTC
len: 20; v_gene: TRBV4-1; abundance: NA; j_gene: TRBJ1-1; d_gene: NA; CDR3aa: CASSLVPLVPGSTVNTEAFF; CDR3nt: TGCGCCAGCAGCCTAGTCCCTTTAGTCCCGGGATCTACAGTGAACACTGAAGCTTTCTTT
len: 12; v_gene: TRBV11-2; abundance: few; j_gene: TRBJ1-1; d_gene: NA; CDR3aa: CASSLGQTEAFF; CDR3nt: TGTGCCAGCAGCCTTGGCCAAACTGAAGCTTTCTTT
len: 13; v_gene: TRBV19; abundance: NA; j_gene: TRBJ2-5; d_gene: NA; CDR3aa: CASSTGFSETQYF; CDR3nt: TGTGCCAGTAGTACGGGGTTTTCAGAGACCCAGTACTTC
len: 12; v_gene: TRBV6-5; abundance: once; j_gene: TRBJ1-4; d_gene: TRBD1; CDR3aa: CASRGTGEKLFF; CDR3nt: TGTGCCAGCAGAGGGACAGGGGAAAAACTGTTTTTT
len: 13; v_gene: TRBV12-3/TRBV12-4; abundance: NA; j_gene: TRBJ1-1; d_gene: NA; CDR3aa: CASSFSGGTEAFF; CDR3nt: TGTGCCAGCAGTTTTAGTGGGGGGACTGAAGCTTTCTTT
len: 17; v_gene: TRBV4-1; abundance: NA; j_gene: TRBJ1-5; d_gene: NA; CDR3aa: CASSQDEVVDSNQPQHF; CDR3nt: TGCGCCAGCAGCCAAGATGAGGTGGTAGATAGCAATCAGCCCCAGCATTTT
len: 14; v_gene: TRBV9; abundance: once; j_gene: TRBJ1-5; d_gene: NA; CDR3aa: CASSAGGYNQPQHF; CDR3nt: TGTGCCAGCAGCGCTGGCGGTTACAATCAGCCCCAGCATTTT
len: 14; v_gene: TRBV7-8; abundance: NA; j_gene: TRBJ1-4; d_gene: NA; CDR3aa: CASSLSDRNEKLFF; CDR3nt: TGTGCCAGCAGCTTATCTGACAGGAATGAAAAACTGTTTTTT
len: 16; v_gene: TRBV6-2/TRBV6-3; abundance: NA; j_gene: TRBJ2-4; d_gene: TRBD2; CDR3aa: CASSYVGSGGPNIQYF; CDR3nt: TGTGCCAGCAGTTACGTCGGTAGCGGGGGCCCAAACATTCAGTACTTC
len: 15; v_gene: TRBV6-5; abundance: NA; j_gene: TRBJ1-4; d_gene: TRBD1; CDR3aa: CASSFNSGQGEKLFF; CDR3nt: TGTGCCAGCAGTTTCAATAGTGGACAGGGCGAAAAACTGTTTTTT
len: 15; v_gene: TRBV10-3; abundance: NA; j_gene: TRBJ1-5; d_gene: NA; CDR3aa: CAISESARVDQPQHF; CDR3nt: TGTGCCATCAGTGAGTCTGCGAGGGTAGATCAGCCCCAGCATTTT
len: 14; v_gene: TRBV6-5; abundance: NA; j_gene: TRBJ1-2; d_gene: TRBD1; CDR3aa: CASSYSTGAYGYTF; CDR3nt: TGTGCCAGCAGTTACTCGACAGGGGCCTATGGCTACACCTTC
len: 16; v_gene: TRBV5-5; abundance: NA; j_gene: TRBJ2-7; d_gene: TRBD1; CDR3aa: CASSLGPGTGSFEQYF; CDR3nt: TGTGCCAGCAGCTTGGGACCCGGGACAGGGTCTTTCGAGCAGTACTTC
len: 18; v_gene: TRBV2; abundance: NA; j_gene: TRBJ1-6; d_gene: NA; CDR3aa: CASSEQVPMSSYNSPLHF; CDR3nt: TGTGCCAGCAGTGAACAGGTTCCGATGAGCTCCTATAATTCACCCCTCCACTTT
len: 15; v_gene: TRBV3-1/TRBV3-2; abundance: once; j_gene: TRBJ2-5; d_gene: NA; CDR3aa: CASSQEVGPGETQYF; CDR3nt: TGTGCCAGCAGCCAAGAGGTAGGACCGGGGGAGACCCAGTACTTC
len: 16; v_gene: TRBV5-1; abundance: NA; j_gene: TRBJ1-1; d_gene: NA; CDR3aa: CASSFEGGFSNTEAFF; CDR3nt: TGCGCCAGCAGCTTTGAAGGGGGTTTTTCGAACACTGAAGCTTTCTTT
len: 17; v_gene: TRBV11-2; abundance: NA; j_gene: TRBJ2-7; d_gene: NA; CDR3aa: CASSLEYQDRSSYEQYF; CDR3nt: TGTGCCAGCAGCTTAGAGTATCAAGACAGATCCTCCTACGAGCAGTACTTC
len: 15; v_gene: TRBV6-6; abundance: NA; j_gene: TRBJ2-7; d_gene: TRBD1; CDR3aa: CASRKGQGLVYEQYF; CDR3nt: TGTGCCAGCAGAAAGGGACAGGGGCTAGTATACGAGCAGTACTTC
len: 15; v_gene: TRBV19; abundance: few; j_gene: TRBJ1-5; d_gene: TRBD1; CDR3aa: CASTRTGEGNQPQHF; CDR3nt: TGTGCCAGTACCCGGACAGGTGAAGGCAATCAGCCCCAGCATTTT
len: 17; v_gene: TRBV27; abundance: once; j_gene: TRBJ1-4; d_gene: NA; CDR3aa: CASSLLQTHATNEKLFF; CDR3nt: TGTGCCAGCAGTTTATTACAAACCCACGCAACTAATGAAAAACTGTTTTTT
len: 13; v_gene: TRBV5-3; abundance: NA; j_gene: TRBJ1-2; d_gene: TRBD1; CDR3aa: CARRMTGDYGYTF; CDR3nt: TGTGCCAGAAGAATGACAGGGGACTATGGCTACACCTTC
len: 16; v_gene: TRBV19; abundance: NA; j_gene: TRBJ1-2; d_gene: NA; CDR3aa: CASSREANQKEKGYTF; CDR3nt: TGTGCCAGTAGTAGAGAGGCCAATCAGAAAGAAAAGGGCTACACCTTC
len: 15; v_gene: TRBV5-1; abundance: NA; j_gene: TRBJ1-5; d_gene: NA; CDR3aa: CASSLEGISNQPQHF; CDR3nt: TGCGCCAGCAGCTTGGAGGGGATCAGCAATCAGCCCCAGCATTTT
len: 14; v_gene: TRBV19; abundance: NA; j_gene: TRBJ1-1; d_gene: NA; CDR3aa: CASSPGGRFTEAFF; CDR3nt: TGTGCCAGTAGCCCCGGGGGGCGCTTTACTGAAGCTTTCTTT
len: 14; v_gene: TRBV19; abundance: NA; j_gene: TRBJ2-7; d_gene: TRBD1; CDR3aa: CASSMGTVAAEQYF; CDR3nt: TGTGCCAGTAGTATGGGGACAGTTGCGGCCGAGCAGTACTTC
len: 17; v_gene: TRBV29-1; abundance: NA; j_gene: TRBJ1-1; d_gene: TRBD1; CDR3aa: CSVLPIGTGGRRTEAFF; CDR3nt: TGCAGCGTCCTCCCTATTGGGACAGGGGGTCGGAGGACTGAAGCTTTCTTT
len: 16; v_gene: TRBV5-1; abundance: few; j_gene: TRBJ2-3; d_gene: NA; CDR3aa: CASSFYASESTDTQYF; CDR3nt: TGCGCCAGCAGCTTTTATGCTAGCGAAAGCACAGATACGCAGTATTTT
len: 15; v_gene: TRBV19; abundance: NA; j_gene: TRBJ2-2; d_gene: NA; CDR3aa: CASSPDRRNTGELFF; CDR3nt: TGTGCCAGTAGTCCGGACAGAAGGAACACCGGGGAGCTGTTTTTT
len: 17; v_gene: TRBV6-2/TRBV6-3; abundance: NA; j_gene: TRBJ2-1; d_gene: NA; CDR3aa: CASSATLGVSSYNEQFF; CDR3nt: TGTGCCAGCAGTGCCACCCTTGGAGTGAGCTCCTACAATGAGCAGTTCTTC
len: 14; v_gene: TRBV7-2; abundance: NA; j_gene: TRBJ1-2; d_gene: TRBD1; CDR3aa: CAVGTGGARGGYTF; CDR3nt: TGTGCCGTAGGGACAGGGGGAGCCAGGGGTGGCTACACCTTC